This T cell receptor beta chain was documented in a study of T cells in Graves' hyperthyroidism and ophthalmopathy. The investigators amplified TCR beta CDR3 regions from RNA transcripts. TCR CDR3 regions were first amplified by RT-PCR with HTBI primers. TCRdb called the multiplex PCR reads again in MiXCR, with one record for every CDR3 protein. There are hundreds of thousands of distinct CDR3 sequences in the sample; roughly 15% occur only once, and around 12% lies in the top ten. Per the germline V gene, CDR1 is SGHTS and CDR2 is YDEGEE. This CDR3 comprises 16 residues. Trimming took 4 bases from V and 8 from J, leaving 22 bases between them.

This chain uses TRBV5-8 with TRBJ2-1; no firm D call. The sequencing input was blood. The TCR was taken from a woman aged 50 to 65 with Graves' ophthalmopathy. The CDR3 DNA sequence: TGTGCCAGCAGCCCTGGCACCACGCGTGAGTTAGATGAGCAGTTCTTC. Amino acids: CASSPGTTRELDEQFF. Looking up the rest from reference TRBV5-8 and TRBJ2-1 gives the full variable domain: EAGVTQSPTHLIKTRGQQATLRCSPISGHTSVYWYQQALGLGLQFLLWYDEGEERNRGNFPPRFSGRQFPNYSSELNVNALELEDSALYLCASSPGTTRELDEQFFGPGTRLTVL.